A selection of T cell receptor beta chains follows, all from one sample in a study of human T cells and chemical hapten exposure. TCRdb reprocessed the RACE reads with MiXCR, giving one entry per CDR3 protein. The data contain around 120,000 distinct CDR3 sequences, roughly an eighth of them singletons. The specimen was whole blood, collected in connection with sensitization to the hapten diphenylcyclopropenone (DPC). The receptors were gathered from a young man with alopecia areata. Some clones in this sample may be carry-over from other donors' samples. The CDR3 runs from the conserved cysteine through the conserved F or W. The D gene is left open where the match is weak. Part of the rows lack a size; the others show once, few, many or a class for expanded clones.

clone_size	d_call	cdr3_length	v_call	j_call	cdr3_aa	cdr3_nt
-	-	13	TRBV6-5	TRBJ1-4	CASSRSGYEKLFF	TGTGCCAGCAGTCGATCGGGTTACGAAAAACTGTTTTTT
-	-	15	TRBV18	TRBJ2-5	CASSPSGPTQETQYF	TGTGCCAGCTCACCGAGCGGACCGACTCAAGAGACCCAGTACTTC
-	-	14	TRBV5-1	TRBJ1-6	CASSLDRNNSPLHF	TGCGCCAGCAGCTTAGACCGTAATAATTCACCCCTCCACTTT
few	-	14	TRBV7-3	TRBJ1-3	CASSLRGGSNTIYF	TGTGCCAGCAGCTTAAGGGGTGGCAGCAACACCATATATTTT
few	-	11	TRBV29-1	TRBJ1-1	CSAYRETEAFF	TGCAGCGCTTACAGGGAGACTGAAGCTTTCTTT
-	-	15	TRBV9	TRBJ2-2	CASSVESPGSGELFF	TGTGCCAGCAGCGTAGAGTCCCCGGGGTCCGGGGAGCTGTTTTTT
few	-	15	TRBV7-2	TRBJ1-1	CASSLAAIMNTEAFF	TGTGCCAGCAGCTTAGCAGCGATAATGAACACTGAAGCTTTCTTT
-	-	20	TRBV2	TRBJ1-3	CASTFSRAGAIFNSGNTIYF	TGTGCCAGCACCTTTTCCCGGGCAGGGGCGATTTTCAACTCTGGAAACACCATATATTTT
many	-	15	TRBV9	TRBJ2-3	CASRAGTLSTDTQYF	TGTGCCAGCAGAGCCGGGACTCTTAGCACAGATACGCAGTATTTT
-	TRBD1	15	TRBV5-1	TRBJ2-7	CASSPTFWDSSEQYF	TGCGCCAGCAGTCCAACATTTTGGGACAGCAGCGAGCAGTACTTC
-	-	12	TRBV10-3	TRBJ2-7	CAIRKDMYEQYF	TGTGCCATCAGAAAGGACATGTACGAGCAGTACTTC